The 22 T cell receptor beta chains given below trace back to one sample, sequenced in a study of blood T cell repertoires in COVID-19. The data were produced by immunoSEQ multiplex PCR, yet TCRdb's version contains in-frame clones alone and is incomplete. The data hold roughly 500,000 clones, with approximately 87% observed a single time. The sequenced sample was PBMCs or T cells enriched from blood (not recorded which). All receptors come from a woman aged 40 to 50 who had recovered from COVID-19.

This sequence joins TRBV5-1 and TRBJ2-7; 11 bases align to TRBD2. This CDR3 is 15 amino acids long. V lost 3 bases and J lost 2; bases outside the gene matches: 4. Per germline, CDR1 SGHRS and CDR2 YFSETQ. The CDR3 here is CASSSGTSGTYEQYF. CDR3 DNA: TGCGCCAGCAGCTCCGGGACTAGCGGCACCTACGAGCAGTACTTC.

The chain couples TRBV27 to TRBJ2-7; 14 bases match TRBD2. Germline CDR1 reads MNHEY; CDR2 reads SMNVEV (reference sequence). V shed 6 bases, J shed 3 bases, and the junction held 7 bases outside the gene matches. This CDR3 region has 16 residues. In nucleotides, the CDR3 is TGTGCCAGCAGCCACGAAGGGACTAGCGGGAGCTACGAGCAGTACTTC. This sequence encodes CASSHEGTSGSYEQYF.

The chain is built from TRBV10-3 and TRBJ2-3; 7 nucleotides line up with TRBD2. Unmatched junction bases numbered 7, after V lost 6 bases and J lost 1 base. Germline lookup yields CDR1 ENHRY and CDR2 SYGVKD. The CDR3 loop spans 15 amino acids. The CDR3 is CAISSTSPGTDTQYF. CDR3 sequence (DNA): TGTGCCATCAGCTCGACTAGCCCGGGCACAGATACGCAGTATTTT.

Written as DNA, the CDR3 is TGTGCCAGCAGCTTATTCCGTGGGCTAAAAGATGAAGCTTTCTTT. It is translated as CASSLFRGLKDEAFF. The gene calls are TRBV11-2 and TRBJ1-1; D is undetermined. The CDR3 contains 15 residues. Trimming removed 2 bases at V and 7 bases at J, with 17 bases between. In germline, CDR1 is SGHAT, CDR2 FQNNGV.

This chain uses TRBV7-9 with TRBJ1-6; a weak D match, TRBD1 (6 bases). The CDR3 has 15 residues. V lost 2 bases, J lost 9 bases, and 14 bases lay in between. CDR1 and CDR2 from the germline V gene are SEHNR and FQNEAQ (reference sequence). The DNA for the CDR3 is TGTGCCAGCAGCTTAAGGGGGTCGACAGCTTCACCCCTCCACTTT. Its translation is CASSLRGSTASPLHF.

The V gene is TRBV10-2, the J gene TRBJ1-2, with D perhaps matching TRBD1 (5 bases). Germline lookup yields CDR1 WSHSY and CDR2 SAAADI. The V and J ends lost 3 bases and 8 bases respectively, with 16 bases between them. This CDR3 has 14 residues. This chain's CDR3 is CASSDFIRGGGYTF. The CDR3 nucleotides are TGCGCCAGCAGTGATTTTATTAGGGGCGGCGGCTACACCTTC.

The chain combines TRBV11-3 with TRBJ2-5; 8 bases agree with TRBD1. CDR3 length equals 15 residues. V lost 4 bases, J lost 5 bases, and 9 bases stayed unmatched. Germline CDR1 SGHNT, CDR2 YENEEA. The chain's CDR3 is CASSSTGAAWETQYF. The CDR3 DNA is TGTGCCAGCAGCTCGACAGGGGCGGCCTGGGAGACCCAGTACTTC.

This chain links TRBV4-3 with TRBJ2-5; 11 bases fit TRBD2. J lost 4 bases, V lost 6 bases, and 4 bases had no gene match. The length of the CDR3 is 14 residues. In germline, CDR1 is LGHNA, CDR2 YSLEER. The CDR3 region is CASSRLAGLETQYF. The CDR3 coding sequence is TGCGCCAGCAGTAGACTAGCGGGATTAGAGACCCAGTACTTC.

The CDR3 region has the DNA TGTGCCAGCAGTTTAGTACCGGGGGTTGCTAACTATGGCTACACCTTC. Residues: CASSLVPGVANYGYTF. This chain links TRBV27 with TRBJ1-2; a weak D match, TRBD1 (5 bases). The CDR3 spans 16 residues. CDR1 is MNHEY, CDR2 SMNVEV, per germline (reference sequence). Trimming cost V 2 bases and J 0 bases, with 13 bases left between them.

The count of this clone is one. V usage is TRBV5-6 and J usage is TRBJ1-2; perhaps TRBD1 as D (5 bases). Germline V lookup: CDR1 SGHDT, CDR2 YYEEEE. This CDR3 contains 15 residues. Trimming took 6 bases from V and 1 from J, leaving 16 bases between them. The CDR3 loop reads CASNSDTSFNYGYTF. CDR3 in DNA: TGTGCCAGCAACTCGGACACCAGCTTTAACTATGGCTACACCTTC.

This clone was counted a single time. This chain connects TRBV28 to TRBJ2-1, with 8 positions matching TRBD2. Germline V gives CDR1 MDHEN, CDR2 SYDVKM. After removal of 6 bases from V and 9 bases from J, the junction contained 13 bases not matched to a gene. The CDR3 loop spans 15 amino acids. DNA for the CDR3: TGTGCCAGCAGCCCCTTAGGGACTAGTATAACTGAGCAGTTCTTC. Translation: CASSPLGTSITEQFF.

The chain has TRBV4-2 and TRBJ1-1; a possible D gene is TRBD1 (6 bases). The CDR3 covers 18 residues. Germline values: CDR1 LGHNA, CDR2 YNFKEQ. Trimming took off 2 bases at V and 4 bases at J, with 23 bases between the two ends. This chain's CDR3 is CASSQLGRDISGVTEAFF. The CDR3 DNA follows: TGTGCCAGCAGCCAACTGGGCCGGGACATCTCAGGGGTCACTGAAGCTTTCTTT.

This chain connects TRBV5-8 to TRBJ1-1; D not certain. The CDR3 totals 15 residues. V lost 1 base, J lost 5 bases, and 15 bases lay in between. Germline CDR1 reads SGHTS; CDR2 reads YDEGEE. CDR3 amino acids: CASSLRVLGWTEAFF. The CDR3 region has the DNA TGTGCCAGCAGCTTGCGGGTTTTAGGATGGACTGAAGCTTTCTTT.

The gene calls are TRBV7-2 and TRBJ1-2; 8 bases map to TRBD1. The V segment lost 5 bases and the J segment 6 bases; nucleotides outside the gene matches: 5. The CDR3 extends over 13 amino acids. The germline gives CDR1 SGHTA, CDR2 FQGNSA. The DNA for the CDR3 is TGTGCCAGCAGCCCTGGACAGGGACATGGCTACACCTTC. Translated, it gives CASSPGQGHGYTF.

The CDR3 here is CASSLRDRVVEQFF. DNA of the CDR3: TGCGCCAGCAGCCTCCGGGATCGCGTGGTTGAGCAGTTCTTC. The chain recombines TRBV4-1 with TRBJ2-1; D may be TRBD2 (5 bases). The germline gives CDR1 MGHRA, CDR2 YSYEKL. There are 14 residues in the CDR3. The V end lost 4 bases, the J end lost 9 bases, and 16 bases lay between the germline ends.

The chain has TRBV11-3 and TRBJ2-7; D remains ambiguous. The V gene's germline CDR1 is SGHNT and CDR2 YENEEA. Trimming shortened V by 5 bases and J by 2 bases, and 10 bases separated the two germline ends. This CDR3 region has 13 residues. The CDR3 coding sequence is TGTGCCAGCAGCAACCGGGTAACCTACGAGCAGTACTTC. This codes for CASSNRVTYEQYF.

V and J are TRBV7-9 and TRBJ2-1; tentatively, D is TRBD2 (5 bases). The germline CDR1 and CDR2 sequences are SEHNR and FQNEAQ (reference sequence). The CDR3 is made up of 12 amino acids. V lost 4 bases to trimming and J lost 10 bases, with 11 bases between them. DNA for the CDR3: TGTGCCAGCAGCTCCCTAGAGCGGGAGCAGTTCTTC. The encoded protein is CASSSLEREQFF.

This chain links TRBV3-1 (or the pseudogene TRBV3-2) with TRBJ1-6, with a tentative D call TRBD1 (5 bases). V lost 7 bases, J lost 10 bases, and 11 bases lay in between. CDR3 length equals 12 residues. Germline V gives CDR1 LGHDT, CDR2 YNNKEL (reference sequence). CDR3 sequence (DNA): TGTGCCAGCAAAGGGCCAGGGTCACCCCTCCACTTT. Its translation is CASKGPGSPLHF.

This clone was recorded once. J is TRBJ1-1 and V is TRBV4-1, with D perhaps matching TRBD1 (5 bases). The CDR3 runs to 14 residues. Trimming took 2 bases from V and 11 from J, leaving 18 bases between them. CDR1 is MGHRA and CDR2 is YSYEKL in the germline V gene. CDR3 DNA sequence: TGCGCCAGCAGCCAACGCCAGGGAGGCAGGTACGCTTTCTTT. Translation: CASSQRQGGRYAFF.

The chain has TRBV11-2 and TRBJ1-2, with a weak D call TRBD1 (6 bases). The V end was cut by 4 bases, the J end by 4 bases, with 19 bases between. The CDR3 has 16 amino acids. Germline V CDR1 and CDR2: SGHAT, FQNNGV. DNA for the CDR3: TGTGCCAGCAGCTCCGGATATTACAGGGACGGCTATGGCTACACCTTC. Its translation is CASSSGYYRDGYGYTF.

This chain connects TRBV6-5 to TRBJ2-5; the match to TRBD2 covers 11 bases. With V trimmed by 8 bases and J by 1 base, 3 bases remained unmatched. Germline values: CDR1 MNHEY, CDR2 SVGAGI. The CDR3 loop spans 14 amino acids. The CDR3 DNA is TGTGCCAGCGCAGGACTAGCGGGCCAAGAGACCCAGTACTTC. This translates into CASAGLAGQETQYF.

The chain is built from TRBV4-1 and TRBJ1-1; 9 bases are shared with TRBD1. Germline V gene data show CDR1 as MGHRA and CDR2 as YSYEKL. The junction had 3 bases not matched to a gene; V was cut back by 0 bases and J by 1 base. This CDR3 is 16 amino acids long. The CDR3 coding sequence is TGCGCCAGCAGCCAAGATTCGGGACAGGGGAACACTGAAGCTTTCTTT. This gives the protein CASSQDSGQGNTEAFF.